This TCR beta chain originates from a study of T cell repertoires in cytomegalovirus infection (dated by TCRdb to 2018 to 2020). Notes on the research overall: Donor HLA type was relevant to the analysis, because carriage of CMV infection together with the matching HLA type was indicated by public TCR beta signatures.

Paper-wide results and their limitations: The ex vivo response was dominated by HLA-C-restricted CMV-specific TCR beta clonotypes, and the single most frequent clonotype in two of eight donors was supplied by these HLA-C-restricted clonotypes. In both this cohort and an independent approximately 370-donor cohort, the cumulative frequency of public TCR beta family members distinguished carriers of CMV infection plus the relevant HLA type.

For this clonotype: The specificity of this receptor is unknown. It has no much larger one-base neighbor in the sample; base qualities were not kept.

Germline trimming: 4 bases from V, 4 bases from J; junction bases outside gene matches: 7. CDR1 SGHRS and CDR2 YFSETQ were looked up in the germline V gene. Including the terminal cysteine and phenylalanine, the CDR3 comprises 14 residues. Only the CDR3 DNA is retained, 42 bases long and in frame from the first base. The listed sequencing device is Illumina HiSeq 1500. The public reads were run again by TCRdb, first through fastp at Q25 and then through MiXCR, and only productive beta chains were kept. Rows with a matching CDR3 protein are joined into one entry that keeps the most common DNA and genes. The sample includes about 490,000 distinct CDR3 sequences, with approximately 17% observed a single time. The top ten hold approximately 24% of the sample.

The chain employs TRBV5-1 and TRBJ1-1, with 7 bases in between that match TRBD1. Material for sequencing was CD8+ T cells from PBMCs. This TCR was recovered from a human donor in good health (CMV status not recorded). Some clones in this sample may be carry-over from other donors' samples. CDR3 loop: CASSHATGRTEAFF. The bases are TGCGCCAGCAGCCACGCGACAGGGCGCACTGAAGCTTTCTTT. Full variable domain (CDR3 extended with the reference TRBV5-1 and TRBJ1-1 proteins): KAGVTQTPRYLIKTRGQQVTLSCSPISGHRSVSWYQQTPGQGLQFLFEYFSETQRNKGNFPGRFSGRQFSNSRSEMNVSTLELGDSALYLCASSHATGRTEAFFGQGTRLTVV.